The 25 T cell receptor beta chains below all came from one sample that was sequenced in a study of vaccination effects on CD4 cells after COVID-19. Their specific antigens are unknown. Profiling relied on immunoSEQ multiplex PCR, and the TCRdb table lists in-frame clones only, not all of them. Among about 40,000 clones listed, approximately 70% were seen once. With more than 9 days of culture completed, CD4+ T cells were isolated. All study participants received two doses of BNT162b2 or mRNA-1273 vaccine. This specimen was CD4+ T cells from PBMCs cultured without peptide, taken after COVID-19 vaccination. These receptors were collected from a human donor who received a COVID-19 vaccine.

The genes are TRBV30 and TRBJ1-1; D is uncertain. Between the trimmed V and J ends, which lost 0 bases and 4 bases, there was a span of 12 bases. This CDR3 has 14 amino acids. CDR1 GTSNPN and CDR2 SVGIG come from the germline V gene (reference sequence). The CDR3 reads CAWSVSLSGTEAFF. The DNA of the CDR3 is TGTGCCTGGAGTGTATCCTTGTCGGGCACTGAAGCTTTCTTT.

The chain uses TRBV6-5 and TRBJ1-2, with a weak D call TRBD1 (6 bases). The CDR3 has 12 residues. V gave up 6 bases and J gave up 5 bases, with 10 bases separating them. Germline CDR1 and CDR2: MNHEY and SVGAGI. The CDR3 region has the DNA TGTGCCAGCAGCTGGACAGCATATGGCTACACCTTC. This encodes CASSWTAYGYTF.

The table lists this clone with a few counts. The genes are TRBV6-5 and TRBJ1-3, with 8 bases matching TRBD1. The CDR3 length is 15 residues. CDR1 is MNHEY, CDR2 SVGAGI, per germline. The V gene end was trimmed by 7 bases and the J gene end by 0 bases; junction bases not matched to a gene: 5. CDR3 protein: CASKPQGASGNTIYF. The CDR3 DNA sequence: TGTGCCAGCAAACCGCAGGGGGCCTCTGGAAACACCATATATTTT.

CDR3 sequence (DNA): TGCGCCAGCAGCCAAGGATCCCCAGGAGATACGCAGTATTTT. It yields the protein CASSQGSPGDTQYF. The chain is built from TRBV4-1 and TRBJ2-3; no definite D call. CDR1 is MGHRA, CDR2 YSYEKL, per germline. The V end was cut by 1 base, the J end by 5 bases, with 10 bases between. The CDR3 loop spans 14 amino acids.

The DNA for the CDR3 is TGCGCCAGCAGCCAACAGGACACCCGTGGGTCACCCCTCCACTTT. This translates into CASSQQDTRGSPLHF. The J gene is TRBJ1-6, the V gene TRBV4-1, with D tentatively TRBD1 (5 bases). The CDR3 is 15 residues long. V lost 2 bases and J lost 10, with 15 bases in between. CDR1 is MGHRA, CDR2 YSYEKL, per germline.

The rearrangement joins TRBV2 to TRBJ2-2, with D possibly matching TRBD1 (6 bases). The V and J ends lost 6 bases and 4 bases respectively, with 9 bases between them. Looked up from germline, CDR1 is SNHLY and CDR2 is FYNNEI. The CDR3 is made up of 13 amino acids. The CDR3 nucleotides read TGTGCCAGCAGCGCGGACAGCACCGGGGAGCTGTTTTTT. It yields the protein CASSADSTGELFF.

The J gene is TRBJ1-1, the V gene TRBV5-1; D not resolved. Germline V gene lookup returns CDR1 SGHRS and CDR2 YFSETQ. The CDR3 sequence is 11 residues long. Trimming cost V 4 bases and J 3 bases, with 4 bases left between them. This chain's CDR3 is CASSGDTEAFF. Written as DNA, the CDR3 is TGCGCCAGCAGCGGGGACACTGAAGCTTTCTTT.

This chain connects TRBV14 to TRBJ2-1, with D uncertain. From germline, CDR1 is SGHDN and CDR2 FVKESK. V lost 4 bases and J lost 7, with 8 bases in between. This CDR3 has 12 amino acids. Here the CDR3 DNA reads TGTGCCAGCAGCCCGGAAAGGAATGAGCAGTTCTTC. As protein: CASSPERNEQFF.

This clone showed up just a few times. The chain recombines TRBV18 with TRBJ2-5; D is undetermined. Germline V gene data show CDR1 as KGHSH and CDR2 as LQKENI. CDR3 length equals 14 residues. The V end was cut by 3 bases, the J end by 2 bases, with 10 bases between. For the CDR3, the DNA is TGTGCCAGCTCACCGAGGAATTCGCAAGAGACCCAGTACTTC. Protein sequence: CASSPRNSQETQYF.

The rearrangement links TRBV21-1 to TRBJ2-5; the table's D gene call, TRBD1, was not cross checked with the DNA. TRBV21-1 is a pseudogene. The CDR3 has 17 amino acids. The CDR3: CASSKGPDRDRDETQYF. In DNA form, the CDR3 reads TGTGCCAGCAGCAAAGGTCCCGACAGGGATAGGGATGAGACCCAGTACTTC.

This chain links TRBV7-2 with TRBJ2-1; 7 positions agree with TRBD2. The germline gives CDR1 SGHTA, CDR2 FQGNSA. V was clipped by 3 bases and J by 5 bases; unmatched bases: 10. CDR3 length equals 16 residues. CDR3 loop: CASSFSQAGAHNEQFF. CDR3 DNA: TGTGCCAGCAGCTTCAGTCAGGCGGGAGCACACAATGAGCAGTTCTTC.

The chain joins TRBV5-6 to TRBJ2-2; no definite D call. The CDR3 contains 13 residues. Germline values: CDR1 SGHDT, CDR2 YYEEEE. V gave up 0 bases and J gave up 2 bases, with 2 bases separating them. In DNA form, the CDR3 reads TGTGCCAGCAGCTTGGCCAACACCGGGGAGCTGTTTTTT. Translated: CASSLANTGELFF.

Only one count was recorded for this clone. The rearrangement joins TRBV4-1 to TRBJ2-3; 8 bases match TRBD1. The CDR3 runs 15 residues. The V gene end was trimmed by 1 base and the J gene end by 0 bases; junction bases not matched to a gene: 0. Looked up from germline, CDR1 is MGHRA and CDR2 is YSYEKL. As DNA, the CDR3 is TGCGCCAGCAGCCAAGGACAGGGGAGCACAGATACGCAGTATTTT. Residues: CASSQGQGSTDTQYF.

V usage is TRBV11-2 and J usage is TRBJ2-5, with 12 bases lining up with TRBD2. In germline, CDR1 is SGHAT, CDR2 FQNNGV. J was trimmed by 2 bases and V by 4 bases; bases with no gene match: 11. The CDR3 extends over 18 amino acids. As DNA, the CDR3 is TGTGCCAGCAGCTCAAGACTAGCGGGAGTAGGGGGGCAAGAGACCCAGTACTTC. This translates into CASSSRLAGVGGQETQYF.

This chain connects TRBV5-6 to TRBJ1-1; TRBD1 might be the D (5 bases). The germline V and J ends were trimmed by 7 bases and 1 base, with 11 bases remaining between them. The CDR3 runs to 13 residues. Germline values: CDR1 SGHDT, CDR2 YYEEEE. CDR3 loop: CASRWGGNTEAFF. The CDR3 region has the DNA TGTGCCAGCCGCTGGGGGGGGAACACTGAAGCTTTCTTT.

The chain recombines TRBV19 with TRBJ1-1; TRBD1 aligns across 9 bases. The CDR3 runs to 15 residues. Germline CDR1 and CDR2: LNHDA and SQIVND (reference sequence). Trimming removed 5 bases from V and 2 bases from J; junction bases left unmatched: 6. The CDR3 loop is CASSARQGGNTEAFF. CDR3 bases: TGTGCCAGTAGTGCCCGACAGGGGGGCAACACTGAAGCTTTCTTT.

The chain is built from TRBV5-1 and TRBJ2-1; 12 bases match TRBD2. Germline-derived CDR1 and CDR2 are SGHRS and YFSETQ. The CDR3 runs 14 residues. V trimming: 6 bases; J trimming: 8 bases; junction bases outside the gene matches: 6. CDR3 in amino acids: CASKPGLAGYEQFF. The CDR3 DNA reads as TGCGCCAGCAAGCCCGGACTAGCGGGATATGAGCAGTTCTTC.

This chain connects TRBV25-1 to TRBJ2-3; D is perhaps TRBD1 or TRBD2 (5 bases each). Germline loops: CDR1 MGHDK, CDR2 SYGVNS. Trimming left V 4 bases short and J 6 bases short, with 11 bases between. The CDR3 has 13 amino acids. This CDR3 reads CASSGGYLDTQYF. CDR3 nucleotides: TGTGCCAGCAGTGGGGGGTATCTTGATACGCAGTATTTT.

In its sample, this clone was seen once. This chain uses TRBV6-5 with TRBJ1-4; D is unresolved. The CDR3 sequence is 15 residues long. V lost 6 bases and J 0 bases, leaving 11 bases between the germline ends. Germline lookup yields CDR1 MNHEY and CDR2 SVGAGI. This CDR3 reads CASSNYYPTNEKLFF. CDR3 DNA: TGTGCCAGCAGCAACTACTATCCAACTAATGAAAAACTGTTTTTT.

This sequence joins TRBV7-9 and TRBJ2-5; D not certain. The CDR3 length is 16 residues. Trimming stripped 5 bases from V and 0 bases from J, with 16 bases between. Germline CDR1 reads SEHNR; CDR2 reads FQNEAQ (reference sequence). CDR3 nucleotides: TGTGCCAGCAGCCGTCTTCTTCCAGTGTACCAAGAGACCCAGTACTTC. It specifies CASSRLLPVYQETQYF.

The sample holds a few counts of this clone. This chain links TRBV27 with TRBJ1-2; D is unresolved. Trimming took 2 bases from V and 7 from J, leaving 11 bases between them. Germline V lookup: CDR1 MNHEY, CDR2 SMNVEV (reference sequence). The CDR3 covers 13 residues. The CDR3 DNA follows: TGTGCCAGCAGTTTACCCGGCCTCGCTGGCTACACCTTC. This sequence encodes CASSLPGLAGYTF.

The chain joins TRBV3-1 (or the pseudogene TRBV3-2) to TRBJ1-1, with D perhaps TRBD1 (6 bases). CDR1 and CDR2 (germline): LGHDT, YNNKEL (reference sequence). V was trimmed by 2 bases and J by 3 bases, leaving 13 bases between them. This CDR3 contains 15 residues. CDR3 residues: CASSQSDRFDTEAFF. In DNA form, the CDR3 reads TGTGCCAGCAGCCAATCTGACAGGTTCGACACTGAAGCTTTCTTT.

The chain has TRBV6-4 and TRBJ2-5, with a weak D call TRBD2 (7 bases). The CDR3 sequence is 14 residues long. V shed 6 bases and J shed 4 bases, with 15 bases lying between them. Germline-derived CDR1 and CDR2 are MRHNA and SNTAGT. The CDR3, as DNA: TGTGCCAGCAGCCCGGAGGGGGGGCTAGAGACCCAGTACTTC. Translating it yields CASSPEGGLETQYF.

V gene TRBV29-1 combines with J gene TRBJ2-1, with D hard to call. The ends were cut back, 4 bases at V and 10 bases at J, with 17 bases in the middle. The CDR3 runs 13 residues. The germline gives CDR1 SQVTM, CDR2 ANQGSEA. The CDR3 sequence: CSVVIPTPQEQFF. In DNA, the CDR3 is TGCAGCGTTGTCATCCCAACTCCCCAGGAGCAGTTCTTC.

This clone was detected once. The chain recombines TRBV4-2 with TRBJ2-3, with D perhaps matching TRBD2 (5 bases). Germline values: CDR1 LGHNA, CDR2 YNFKEQ. The CDR3 has 16 amino acids. Deletions cut 5 bases from V and 0 bases from J, with 15 bases between. Here the CDR3 reads CASSSIAYSSTDTQYF. DNA for the CDR3: TGTGCCAGCAGCAGTATAGCGTACTCTAGCACAGATACGCAGTATTTT.